The clone carrying this T cell receptor beta chain was seen at least ten times. The data belong to a study of human T cells and chemical hapten exposure. Before extraction, the whole blood was not fractionated, and total RNA was taken from it. MiXCR, applied by TCRdb to the 5' RACE reads, yields one record per CDR3 protein. The sample includes about 140,000 distinct CDR3 sequences, 4.1% of them seen just once. CDR1 and CDR2 from the germline V gene are LGHDT and YNNKEL (reference sequence). The CDR3 is 16 residues long. Trimming cost V 4 bases and J 4 bases; bases outside gene matches: 10. This sequence was found in a female donor in good health. The chain recombines TRBV3-1 with TRBJ2-5; 9 bases are a match to TRBD1. The CDR3 region has the DNA TGTGCCAGCAGCCCCGCGACAGGGGGAGGACGAGAGACCCAGTACTTC. Translated: CASSPATGGGRETQYF.